This record covers a single TCR beta chain. This record comes from a study of blood T cell repertoires in COVID-19. In the study overall: Samples came from the United States, Italy and Spain, spanning acute and convalescent COVID-19.

Germline V gives CDR1 SQVTM, CDR2 ANQGSEA. This CDR3 has 12 amino acids. The V gene lost 7 bases and the J gene lost 6 bases, with 12 bases spanning the gap. Original data processing: Cell counts per sample came from amplifying reference gene primers. Only in-frame clones appear in the TCRdb table, and some are missing; sequencing was by immunoSEQ multiplex PCR. For V, J and clone size, that table is used; D and trimming come from the DNA. The data hold roughly 150,000 clones, with 84% observed a single time. The chain employs TRBV29-1 and TRBJ2-2, with a tentative D call TRBD2 (5 bases). Sequencing used peripheral blood. The source is a woman in her fifties or sixties with acute or convalescent COVID-19. CDR3: CSARESPGELFF. The CDR3 coding sequence is TGCAGCGCTAGGGAGTCCCCCGGGGAGCTGTTTTTT.